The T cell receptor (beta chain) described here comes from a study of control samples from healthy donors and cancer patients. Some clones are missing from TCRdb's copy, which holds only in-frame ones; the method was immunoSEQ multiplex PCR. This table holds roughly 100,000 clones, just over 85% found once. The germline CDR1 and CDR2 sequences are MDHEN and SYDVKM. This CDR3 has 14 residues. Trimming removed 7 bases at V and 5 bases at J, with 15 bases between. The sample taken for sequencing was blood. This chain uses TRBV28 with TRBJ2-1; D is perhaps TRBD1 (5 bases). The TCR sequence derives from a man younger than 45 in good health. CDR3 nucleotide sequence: TGTGCCAGCACTCTCGAACAGGAGCACAATGAGCAGTTCTTC. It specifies CASTLEQEHNEQFF.